These T cell receptor beta chains were read from a single sample in a study of blood T cells in healthy people across ages. TCRdb itself ran the 5' RACE reads through MiXCR, one entry per CDR3 protein. The sample lists approximately 900,000 distinct CDR3 sequences; around 48% were seen once. The sequencing input was blood. These receptors were taken from a man in his thirties or forties in good health. Each CDR3 is given with its conserved first and last residue. D genes are given only for firm matches. Part of the rows lack a size; the others show once, few, many or a class for expanded clones.

D gene	V gene	J gene	clone size	CDR3 DNA	CDR3 protein
-	TRBV28	TRBJ1-5	-	TGTGCCAGCAATAGGGTGCCCCAGCCCCAGCATTTT	CASNRVPQPQHF
-	TRBV14	TRBJ2-7	many	TGTGCCAGCAGCCAATACTCAGGTGGTCCCTACGAGCAGTACTTC	CASSQYSGGPYEQYF
-	TRBV4-2	TRBJ1-1	-	TGTGCCAGCAGCCAAGAAACACAGCTTAACACTGAAGCTTTCTTT	CASSQETQLNTEAFF
TRBD2	TRBV12-3/TRBV12-4	TRBJ2-3	few	TGTGCCAGCAGCACCCCCTATAGCGGGGAAGCAAGGGATACGCAGTATTTT	CASSTPYSGEARDTQYF
-	TRBV28	TRBJ2-4	-	TGTGCCAGCAGTAAGCAGGGAAGAAACATTCAGTACTTC	CASSKQGRNIQYF
-	TRBV18	TRBJ2-7	-	TGTGCCAGCTCACCTCCCCCGCCCAGGGCCTACGAGCAGTACTTC	CASSPPPPRAYEQYF
-	TRBV7-2	TRBJ2-1	-	TGTGCCAGCAGCTTAGAGGCAAGCGGCCTCAATGAGCAGTTCTTC	CASSLEASGLNEQFF
-	TRBV7-2	TRBJ2-1	few	TGTGCCAGCGGATACTACAATGAGCAGTTCTTC	CASGYYNEQFF
-	TRBV20-1	TRBJ1-6	-	TGCAGTGCTAGAGAGTCATTTGGCAGGACTAATTCACCCCTCCACTTT	CSARESFGRTNSPLHF
-	TRBV5-5	TRBJ1-4	-	TGTGCCAGCAGCCCGGCGATCTCTCTTGGGCGTAATGAAAAACTGTTTTTT	CASSPAISLGRNEKLFF
-	TRBV20-1	TRBJ2-3	-	TGCAGTGCTACTAGCGCGGTAGATACGCAGTATTTT	CSATSAVDTQYF
-	TRBV10-3	TRBJ1-1	-	TGTGCCACCATAGGGTATCTTAACACTGAAGCTTTCTTT	CATIGYLNTEAFF
-	TRBV5-6	TRBJ2-5	once	TGTGCCAGCAGCGTAGATGAGAAAGAGACCCAGTACTTC	CASSVDEKETQYF
TRBD1	TRBV6-1	TRBJ1-5	-	TGTGCCAGCAGTCCCCGACAGGGGGTACTCGGGCGTATCAATCAGCCCCAGCATTTT	CASSPRQGVLGRINQPQHF
-	TRBV9	TRBJ2-2	few	TGTGCCAGCAGCGTAGCTACCTCCGGGGAGCTGTTTTTT	CASSVATSGELFF
TRBD1	TRBV28	TRBJ1-2	-	TGTGCCAGCCAAAGCAGAGGGACAGGCTGGGGTGGCTACACCTTC	CASQSRGTGWGGYTF
-	TRBV7-2	TRBJ1-1	-	TGTGCCAGCAGCGAACCCCCCCGGACTCCTATTTTGGGAGCTTTCTTT	CASSEPPRTPILGAFF
-	TRBV3-1	TRBJ1-6	-	TGTGCCAGCAGCCAAGATTTTCGCTCACCCCTCCACTTT	CASSQDFRSPLHF
-	TRBV5-1	TRBJ1-6	-	TGCGCCAGCAGCGGGGGTCAGGGAAATTCACCCCTCCACTTT	CASSGGQGNSPLHF
-	TRBV28	TRBJ2-7	-	TGTGCCAGCAGTTTGGGCAGGGAGGACGAGCAGTACTTC	CASSLGREDEQYF
-	TRBV20-1	TRBJ2-7	few	TGCAGTGCGCGGACGCTTCTCTCCTACGAGCAGTACTTC	CSARTLLSYEQYF
TRBD1	TRBV4-1	TRBJ2-5	-	TGCGCCAGCAGCCACCTGCGACAGGGGGCCCACAATGAGCAGTACTTC	CASSHLRQGAHNEQYF
-	TRBV20-1	TRBJ2-1	-	TGCAGTGTTAGAGTTCTTGGTCGTGGGGACAATGAGCAGTTCTTC	CSVRVLGRGDNEQFF
-	TRBV27	TRBJ2-7	few	TGTGCCAGCAGTTTGATAGGGTTCTACGAGCAGTACTTC	CASSLIGFYEQYF